The 6 T cell receptor beta chains below were found in one sample sequenced in a study of CD8 T cells in ankylosing spondylitis. TCRdb reprocessed the 5' RACE reads with MiXCR, giving one entry per CDR3 protein. The data hold 300,000 to 400,000 distinct CDR3 sequences, with approximately 20% observed a single time. No antigen is known for these receptors. Findings of the study overall: Eight highly homologous variants formed a TCR beta motif that appeared characteristic of ankylosing spondylitis blood.

Sequencing used blood, either unsorted or a sorted T cell fraction (not recorded which). These receptor sequences come from a male donor with ankylosing spondylitis.

This clonotype was observed a few times. J is TRBJ2-7 and V is TRBV28, with 14 bases identical to TRBD2. CDR1 is MDHEN and CDR2 is SYDVKM in the germline V gene. This CDR3 comprises 19 residues. Trimming took 5 bases from V and 0 from J; bases not matched to a gene: 12. CDR3 amino acids: CASSEAGTSGRGASYEQYF. CDR3 DNA sequence: TGTGCCAGCAGTGAAGCTGGGACTAGCGGGAGAGGGGCCTCCTACGAGCAGTACTTC.

The table lists this clonotype with many counts. V is TRBV10-3 and J is TRBJ2-7; a weak D match, TRBD2 (6 bases). The CDR3 sequence is 14 residues long. V lost 0 bases and J lost 4, with 10 bases in between. Germline lookup yields CDR1 ENHRY and CDR2 SYGVKD. For the CDR3, the DNA is TGTGCCATCAGTGAGTCGCGGGATTTTTACGAGCAGTACTTC. Residues: CAISESRDFYEQYF.

This chain uses TRBV4-3 with TRBJ2-5; 8 bases map to TRBD2. CDR3 size: 16 residues. Trimming cost V 1 base and J 2 bases; bases outside gene matches: 6. CDR1 is LGHNA and CDR2 is YSLEER in the germline V gene. The CDR3 loop is CASSQGYPSGQETQYF. The DNA for the CDR3 is TGCGCCAGCAGCCAAGGGTATCCTAGCGGGCAAGAGACCCAGTACTTC.

The V and J genes are TRBV5-1 and TRBJ1-2; D unresolved. This CDR3 contains 14 residues. Germline V gives CDR1 SGHRS, CDR2 YFSETQ. Trimming took off 0 bases at V and 1 base at J, with 7 bases between the two ends. Here the CDR3 DNA reads TGCGCCAGCAGCTTGGTCACGGATAACTATGGCTACACCTTC. Amino acids: CASSLVTDNYGYTF.

This chain uses TRBV4-2 with TRBJ2-1; unclear D gene. The CDR3 has 16 amino acids. V dropped 1 base and J dropped 0 bases, with 10 bases sitting between them. Germline CDR1 LGHNA, CDR2 YNFKEQ. Here the CDR3 DNA reads TGTGCCAGCAGCCAAGCTTACTTGAACTCCTACAATGAGCAGTTCTTC. It translates to CASSQAYLNSYNEQFF.

The rearrangement links TRBV7-2 to TRBJ1-1; perhaps TRBD1 as D (5 bases). Deletions cut 8 bases from V and 5 bases from J, with 12 bases between. CDR1 and CDR2 from the germline V gene are SGHTA and FQGNSA. This CDR3 is 12 amino acids long. The CDR3 is CASSRDLTEAFF. DNA for the CDR3: TGTGCCAGCTCCAGGGACTTGACTGAAGCTTTCTTT.